The clone carrying this T cell receptor beta chain was seen many times. Its antigen is as yet unknown. RNA transcripts provided the source from which TCR beta CDR3 regions were amplified. A first-round RT-PCR of the TCR CDR3 used the HTBI primer set. TCRdb fed the multiplex PCR reads into MiXCR, producing one record per CDR3 protein. The sample lists a few hundred thousand distinct CDR3 sequences; 15% to 18% were seen once. This record belongs to a study of T cells in Graves' hyperthyroidism and ophthalmopathy. Whole-study results and caveats: Patients with ophthalmopathy were separated from those with stable hyperthyroidism by a 13 V-J model.

The definition of stable Graves' hyperthyroidism was no ophthalmopathy progression within 18 months. From more than 9 ml of fresh peripheral blood, PBMCs were isolated. The sequence was collected from a woman aged 25-40 years with Graves' hyperthyroidism. The sample comprised blood.

Written as DNA, the CDR3 is TGTGCCAGCAGCTTAAGGCAGGGGAGCAATGAGCAGTTCTTC. Encoded protein: CASSLRQGSNEQFF. This sequence joins TRBV7-2 and TRBJ2-1; D perhaps matches TRBD1 (6 bases). V lost 2 bases to trimming and J lost 6 bases, with 11 bases between them. CDR1 is SGHTA and CDR2 is FQGNSA in the germline V gene. The CDR3 extends over 14 amino acids.